These 26 T cell receptor beta chains were all obtained from the same sample, sequenced in a study of CD8 T cells in ankylosing spondylitis. TCRdb recomputed calls from the 5' RACE reads with MiXCR, one row per CDR3 protein. This table holds just under 550,000 distinct CDR3 sequences, 9.5% to 15% found once. No antigen has been assigned to these receptors. Study-wide findings and caveats: For ankylosing spondylitis blood, a TCR beta motif of fewer than 10 highly homologous variants appeared characteristic.

Sequenced sample: blood, either unsorted or a sorted T cell fraction (not recorded which). The receptor source for this set is a male donor with ankylosing spondylitis.

CDR3 residues: CASRQTANSPLHF. In DNA form, the CDR3 reads TGTGCCAGCAGGCAGACAGCTAATTCACCCCTCCACTTT. The chain combines TRBV12-3 or TRBV12-4 with TRBJ1-6; a weak D match, TRBD1 (5 bases). This CDR3 comprises 13 residues. The V end lost 6 bases, the J end lost 6 bases, and 9 bases lay between the germline ends.

This clonotype was recorded only once. The V and J genes are TRBV20-1 and TRBJ2-5; weak D call: TRBD2 (6 bases). The CDR3 extends over 14 amino acids. The V gene lost 1 base and the J gene lost 4 bases, with 13 bases spanning the gap. Germline CDR1 reads DFQATT; CDR2 reads SNEGSKA (reference sequence). The CDR3 nucleotides read TGCAGTGCTAGAGCCTCGGGAGTGAGAGAGACCCAGTACTTC. It specifies CSARASGVRETQYF.

The chain employs TRBV30 and TRBJ2-7, with a tentative D call TRBD2 (6 bases). This CDR3 contains 14 residues. Trimming left V 0 bases short and J 2 bases short, with 11 bases between. Germline V lookup: CDR1 GTSNPN, CDR2 SVGIG (reference sequence). The CDR3 protein is CAWSVTAGTYEQYF. CDR3 sequence (DNA): TGTGCCTGGAGTGTAACAGCGGGTACCTACGAGCAGTACTTC.

This clonotype appeared a few times. The chain joins TRBV7-9 to TRBJ2-1, with 7 bases aligning to TRBD2. CDR1 SEHNR and CDR2 FQNEAQ come from the germline V gene (reference sequence). CDR3 size: 13 residues. V lost 5 bases, J lost 10 bases, and 8 bases stayed unmatched. The CDR3 nucleotides read TGTGCCAGCAGCCCATGGGGGGGGAGGGAGCAGTTCTTC. It specifies CASSPWGGREQFF.

The chain combines TRBV10-1 with TRBJ2-1; D is unresolved. In germline, CDR1 is WNHNN, CDR2 SYGVQD (reference sequence). The CDR3 extends over 15 amino acids. V gave up 2 bases and J gave up 0 bases, with 8 bases separating them. CDR3 in amino acids: CASSEEPSSYNEQFF. The CDR3, as DNA: TGCGCCAGCAGTGAGGAGCCCAGCTCCTACAATGAGCAGTTCTTC.

This clonotype showed up just a few times. The chain links TRBV5-4 to TRBJ1-1; 8 bases fit TRBD1. The CDR3 has 13 amino acids. V lost 4 bases to trimming and J lost 5 bases; unmatched junction nucleotides: 4. Germline V gene sequence: CDR1 SGHNT, CDR2 YYREEE (reference sequence). The CDR3 DNA sequence: TGTGCCAGCAGCGTTGACAGGGGAACTGAAGCTTTCTTT. Translating it yields CASSVDRGTEAFF.

This chain links TRBV19 with TRBJ1-6; 7 bases are shared with TRBD1. The CDR3 runs 15 residues. Germline values: CDR1 LNHDA, CDR2 SQIVND (reference sequence). V was pared by 5 bases and J by 6 bases, with 7 bases of the junction left unmatched. The CDR3 DNA reads as TGTGCCAGTAGTGAATGGACAGGACGTAATTCACCCCTCCACTTT. This sequence encodes CASSEWTGRNSPLHF.

This clonotype appeared many times. The chain has TRBV7-8 and TRBJ1-6; D gene ambiguous. Germline lookup yields CDR1 SGHVS and CDR2 FQNEAQ. Trimming removed 5 bases from V and 7 bases from J, with 12 bases in between. This CDR3 region has 14 residues. CDR3 residues: CASSPAAENSPLHF. CDR3 coding DNA: TGTGCCAGCAGCCCCGCGGCTGAGAATTCACCCCTCCACTTT. Drawing the rest from reference TRBV7-8 and TRBJ1-6, the complete variable domain is GAGVSQSPRYKVAKRGQDVALRCDPISGHVSLFWYQQALGQGPEFLTYFQNEAQLDKSGLPSDRFFAERPEGSVSTLKIQRTQQEDSAVYLCASSPAAENSPLHFGNGTRLTVT.

The gene calls are TRBV12-3 or TRBV12-4 and TRBJ2-3; TRBD1 matches at 9 bases. This CDR3 spans 15 amino acids. V lost 4 bases to trimming and J lost 6 bases; unmatched junction nucleotides: 8. CDR3 loop: CASSSRDRVFDTQYF. The CDR3 DNA is TGTGCCAGCAGTTCCCGGGACAGGGTATTCGATACGCAGTATTTT.

V usage is TRBV5-1 and J usage is TRBJ1-1, with D perhaps matching TRBD1 (5 bases). Trimming removed 2 bases from V and 3 bases from J, with 14 bases in between. Germline V gene data show CDR1 as SGHRS and CDR2 as YFSETQ. The CDR3 loop spans 15 amino acids. The CDR3 region is CASSFRQGGDTEAFF. CDR3 in DNA: TGCGCCAGCAGCTTCCGTCAGGGTGGAGACACTGAAGCTTTCTTT.

V is TRBV12-3 or TRBV12-4 and J is TRBJ2-1; D is uncertain. CDR3 size: 13 residues. V shed 5 bases and J shed 3 bases, with 8 bases lying between them. CDR3 loop: CASSQAFYNEQFF. The CDR3, as DNA: TGTGCCAGCAGTCAAGCGTTCTACAATGAGCAGTTCTTC.

This clonotype was counted a few times. The gene calls are TRBV5-1 and TRBJ1-1; D may be TRBD1 (5 bases). This CDR3 region has 15 residues. Germline CDR1 is SGHRS and CDR2 is YFSETQ. The germline V and J ends were trimmed by 4 bases and 3 bases, with 16 bases remaining between them. The CDR3 spells CASSPSWGVDTEAFF. The DNA of the CDR3 is TGCGCCAGCAGCCCCTCCTGGGGGGTTGACACTGAAGCTTTCTTT.

This clonotype has just a few counts. DNA of the CDR3: TGTGCCAGCAGTACGCGGGGACAGTACGAGCAGTACGTC. This translates into CASSTRGQYEQYV. J is TRBJ2-7 and V is TRBV28; D is perhaps TRBD1 (7 bases). There are 13 residues in the CDR3. From germline, CDR1 is MDHEN and CDR2 SYDVKM. V lost 5 bases and J 4 bases, leaving 12 bases between the germline ends.

This clonotype has a count of ten or more. The V and J genes are TRBV3-1 and TRBJ2-2; D is possibly TRBD2 (6 bases). Germline CDR1 LGHDT, CDR2 YNNKEL (reference sequence). Trimming pared 3 bases from V and 4 bases from J, leaving 15 bases between. The CDR3 is 16 amino acids. CDR3 sequence reads: CASSQTLSGGTGELFF. DNA for the CDR3: TGTGCCAGCAGCCAGACCCTATCCGGGGGCACCGGGGAGCTGTTTTTT.

This clonotype has only a few counts. V gene TRBV24-1 combines with J gene TRBJ2-1, with D perhaps TRBD2 (6 bases). Trimming took off 5 bases at V and 5 bases at J, with 15 bases between the two ends. Per the germline V gene, CDR1 is KGHDR and CDR2 is SFDVKD. The CDR3 is 15 residues long. CDR3 amino acids: CATSVGGIFDNEQFF. CDR3 DNA: TGTGCCACCAGTGTAGGCGGGATTTTCGACAATGAGCAGTTCTTC.

The chain joins TRBV28 to TRBJ1-3, with a weak D call TRBD1 (6 bases). With 6 bases removed from V and 0 bases from J, the gap between germline ends came to 15 bases. The CDR3 runs 16 residues. Looked up from germline, CDR1 is MDHEN and CDR2 is SYDVKM. The CDR3 bases are TGTGCCAGCAGCACACAGGGCTACTTCTCTGGAAACACCATATATTTT. Its translation is CASSTQGYFSGNTIYF.

This clonotype was seen a handful of times. The chain uses TRBV2 and TRBJ2-1; D is perhaps TRBD2 (6 bases). This CDR3 has 17 amino acids. V was clipped by 4 bases and J by 0 bases, with 16 bases between them. Germline CDR1 reads SNHLY; CDR2 reads FYNNEI. CDR3 region: CASSGPRGLLSYNEQFF. Here the CDR3 DNA reads TGTGCCAGCAGTGGGCCCCGGGGACTGCTCTCCTACAATGAGCAGTTCTTC.

The rearrangement links TRBV11-3 to TRBJ2-1, with TRBD1 as a possible D gene (6 bases). The V end was cut by 0 bases, the J end by 9 bases, with 21 bases between. Germline V gives CDR1 SGHNT, CDR2 YENEEA. This CDR3 comprises 17 residues. The CDR3 nucleotides are TGTGCCAGCAGCTTAGATTGGCCGACCGAGAAACAGGGTGAGCAGTTCTTC. This translates into CASSLDWPTEKQGEQFF.

This clonotype was recorded many times. V gene TRBV27 combines with J gene TRBJ2-7, with D tentatively TRBD1 (5 bases). Germline V CDR1 and CDR2: MNHEY, SMNVEV (reference sequence). The length of the CDR3 is 15 residues. Trimming left V 0 bases short and J 2 bases short, with 11 bases between. The CDR3 sequence: CASSLSGRAAYEQYF. Here the CDR3 DNA reads TGTGCCAGCAGTTTATCGGGCAGGGCGGCCTACGAGCAGTACTTC.

The rearrangement links TRBV5-6 to TRBJ1-2; D is unresolved. The V gene lost 0 bases and the J gene lost 8 bases, with 11 bases spanning the gap. CDR3 length: 13 amino acids. Per germline, CDR1 SGHDT and CDR2 YYEEEE. The CDR3, as DNA: TGTGCCAGCAGCTTGGAGGGCCCTTTAGGCTACACCTTC. This encodes CASSLEGPLGYTF.

The count of this clonotype is one. The chain links TRBV23-1 to TRBJ2-4; TRBD2 might be the D (6 bases). TRBV23-1 is flagged as an ORF with uncertain function. V shed 4 bases and J shed 3 bases, with 22 bases lying between them. There are 18 residues in the CDR3. The CDR3 DNA reads as TGCGCCAGCAGTCGCCTTCCGCCTCGCAGGGAGGTCAAAAACATTCAGTACTTC. Protein: CASSRLPPRREVKNIQYF.

This clonotype was seen repeatedly, ten times or more. The chain has TRBV29-1 and TRBJ2-5; tentatively, D is TRBD1 or TRBD2 (5 bases each). CDR3 length: 13 residues. CDR1 is SQVTM and CDR2 is ANQGSEA in the germline V gene. V was shortened by 1 base and J by 5 bases, with 11 bases between the two germline ends. This CDR3 is CSVEGGRFETQYF. The DNA for the CDR3 is TGCAGCGTTGAAGGGGGACGGTTCGAGACCCAGTACTTC.

The rearrangement joins TRBV7-2 to TRBJ2-5; the D gene is possibly TRBD2 (5 bases). Trimming removed 1 base from V and 1 base from J, with 10 bases in between. Germline V gene lookup returns CDR1 SGHTA and CDR2 FQGNSA. There are 15 residues in the CDR3. CDR3 DNA sequence: TGTGCCAGCAGCTTAGGCCCAGCGGTCCAAGAGACCCAGTACTTC. The encoded protein is CASSLGPAVQETQYF.

This clonotype was seen ten or more times. V usage is TRBV5-1 and J usage is TRBJ2-5; 8 nucleotides agree with TRBD2. V gave up 1 base and J gave up 2 bases; unmatched junction bases: 4. Germline assignment: CDR1 SGHRS and CDR2 YFSETQ. This CDR3 region has 15 residues. The CDR3 region has the DNA TGCGCCAGCAGCTTGTTTACTAGCGGTCAAGAGACCCAGTACTTC. Amino acid sequence: CASSLFTSGQETQYF.

The chain recombines TRBV20-1 with TRBJ2-7, with D uncertain. The V and J ends lost 3 bases and 5 bases respectively, with 11 bases between them. The CDR3 has 12 residues. Germline CDR1 reads DFQATT; CDR2 reads SNEGSKA (reference sequence). The CDR3 nucleotides read TGCAGTGCTAGCAAGGGATCTGACGAGCAGTACTTC. It encodes CSASKGSDEQYF.

The chain carries TRBV9 and TRBJ2-5; the match to TRBD2 covers 8 bases. V was clipped by 3 bases and J by 4 bases; unmatched bases: 8. Germline V gene data show CDR1 as SGDLS and CDR2 as YYNGEE. CDR3 length: 15 amino acids. CDR3 DNA sequence: TGTGCCAGCAGCGGCGCCGGGACTAGATCAGAGACCCAGTACTTC. Its protein product is CASSGAGTRSETQYF.